Here is one T cell receptor beta chain with its context. Its target is unknown. The sample belongs to a study of identical twins. Study findings and constraints: Memory repertoires showed no such pattern, whereas abundant cord blood beta clonotypes carried fewer insertions. Zero-insertion analyses could be partly confounded by invariant MAIT and iNKT cells.

Germline values: CDR1 MNHEY, CDR2 SMNVEV (reference sequence). With 6 bases removed from V and 6 bases from J, the gap between germline ends came to 11 bases. This CDR3 has 13 amino acids. TCRdb called the 5' RACE reads again in MiXCR, with one record for every CDR3 protein. This sample has approximately 240,000 distinct CDR3 sequences, with over 12% found just once. J is TRBJ2-2 and V is TRBV27; a weak D match, TRBD2 (6 bases). Material for sequencing was memory (CD45RO+) T cells sorted from blood. This TCR came from a woman aged 18 to 35 in good health. CDR3 region: CASSGVAAGELFF. The DNA of the CDR3 is TGTGCCAGCAGCGGGGTAGCGGCCGGGGAGCTGTTTTTT.